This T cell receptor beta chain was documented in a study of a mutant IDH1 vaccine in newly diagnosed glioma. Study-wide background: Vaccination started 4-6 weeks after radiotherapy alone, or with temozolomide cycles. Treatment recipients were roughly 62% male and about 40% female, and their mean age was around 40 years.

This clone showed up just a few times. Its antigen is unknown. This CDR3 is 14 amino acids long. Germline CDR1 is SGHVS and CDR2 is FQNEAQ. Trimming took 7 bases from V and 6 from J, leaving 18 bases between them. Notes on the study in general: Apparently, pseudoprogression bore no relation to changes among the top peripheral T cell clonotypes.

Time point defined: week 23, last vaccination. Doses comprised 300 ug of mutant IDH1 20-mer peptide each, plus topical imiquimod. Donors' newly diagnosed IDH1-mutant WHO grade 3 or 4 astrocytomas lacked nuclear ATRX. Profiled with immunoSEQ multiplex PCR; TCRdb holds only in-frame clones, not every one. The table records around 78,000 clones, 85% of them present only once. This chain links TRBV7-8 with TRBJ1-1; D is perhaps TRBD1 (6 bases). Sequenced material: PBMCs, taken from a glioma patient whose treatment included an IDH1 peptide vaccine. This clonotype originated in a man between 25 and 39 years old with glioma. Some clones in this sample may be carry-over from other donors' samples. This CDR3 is CASTERRGGSEAFF. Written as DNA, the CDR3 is TGTGCCAGCACCGAGAGGCGGGGGGGCTCTGAAGCTTTCTTT. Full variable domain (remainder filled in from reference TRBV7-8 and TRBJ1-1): GAGVSQSPRYKVAKRGQDVALRCDPISGHVSLFWYQQALGQGPEFLTYFQNEAQLDKSGLPSDRFFAERPEGSVSTLKIQRTQQEDSAVYLCASTERRGGSEAFFGQGTRLTVV.